This is a list of T cell receptor beta chains from one sample in a study of CD8 T cells in Susac syndrome. TCRdb re-analysed the immunoSEQ multiplex PCR reads in MiXCR, keeping a single row per CDR3 protein. The sample lists under 200,000 distinct CDR3 sequences; nearly 97% were seen once. The material sequenced was CD4+ T cells from PBMCs. These receptors were taken from a human donor with Susac syndrome. Each CDR3 is given with its conserved first and last residue. A D gene is named only where the DNA matches it firmly. A clone size is listed for some rows: how often the clone was seen (once, few, many), or a class if it is expanded.

CDR3: CASTGGYTQYF
DNA: TGTGCCAGTACTGGGGGGTATACGCAGTATTTT
D: .
J: TRBJ2-3
size: .
V: TRBV19

CDR3: CADRLAGGNEQFF
DNA: TGTGCCGATAGACTAGCGGGGGGGAACGAGCAGTTCTTC
D: TRBD2
J: TRBJ2-1
size: once
V: TRBV12-3/TRBV12-4

CDR3: CASSTGPREAFF
DNA: TGTGCCAGCAGTACTGGACCGAGGGAAGCTTTCTTT
D: .
J: TRBJ1-1
size: .
V: TRBV6-5

CDR3: CASSPSSVNEQFF
DNA: TGTGCCAGCTCACCCTCTAGCGTGAATGAGCAGTTCTTC
D: .
J: TRBJ2-1
size: .
V: TRBV18

CDR3: CASSAHAADSPLHF
DNA: TGTGCCAGCAGCGCGCATGCCGCCGATTCACCCCTCCACTTT
D: .
J: TRBJ1-6
size: .
V: TRBV9

CDR3: CASSPGVVYGYTF
DNA: TGTGCCAGCAGTCCCGGAGTTGTCTATGGCTACACCTTC
D: .
J: TRBJ1-2
size: .
V: TRBV28

CDR3: CASSSLRASSSYNEQFF
DNA: TGTGCCAGCAGTTCTCTGCGAGCATCGAGCTCCTACAATGAGCAGTTCTTC
D: .
J: TRBJ2-1
size: .
V: TRBV12-3/TRBV12-4

CDR3: CASSDGQGSTDTQYF
DNA: TGTGCCAGCAGTGATGGACAGGGGAGCACAGATACGCAGTATTTT
D: TRBD1
J: TRBJ2-3
size: .
V: TRBV2

CDR3: CASSPQGNQPQHF
DNA: TGTGCCAGCTCACCACAGGGAAATCAGCCCCAGCATTTT
D: .
J: TRBJ1-5
size: .
V: TRBV18

CDR3: CATSRYGGTGTDTQYF
DNA: TGTGCCACCAGCAGATACGGGGGCACAGGCACAGATACGCAGTATTTT
D: .
J: TRBJ2-3
size: .
V: TRBV15

CDR3: CASSPGISQPQHF
DNA: TGTGCCAGTAGTCCGGGAATCAGTCAGCCCCAGCATTTT
D: .
J: TRBJ1-5
size: .
V: TRBV19

CDR3: CAWSLAGNTGELFF
DNA: TGTGCCTGGAGTTTAGCGGGGAACACCGGGGAGCTGTTTTTT
D: TRBD2
J: TRBJ2-2
size: .
V: TRBV30

CDR3: CASSELQPTGRAFF
DNA: TGTGCCAGCAGTGAATTACAACCCACTGGGCGAGCTTTCTTT
D: .
J: TRBJ1-1
size: .
V: TRBV25-1

CDR3: CAWRVGGDQPQHF
DNA: TGTGCCTGGAGGGTTGGTGGGGATCAGCCCCAGCATTTT
D: .
J: TRBJ1-5
size: few
V: TRBV30

CDR3: CASSLRTGGYEQYF
DNA: TGTGCCAGCAGTTTGAGGACGGGTGGATACGAGCAGTACTTC
D: .
J: TRBJ2-7
size: .
V: TRBV12-3/TRBV12-4

CDR3: CSVDATGDEKLFF
DNA: TGCAGCGTTGATGCCACAGGGGATGAAAAACTGTTTTTT
D: TRBD1
J: TRBJ1-4
size: .
V: TRBV29-1

CDR3: CASSASGGHYNEQFF
DNA: TGTGCCAGCAGTGCGAGCGGGGGGCACTACAATGAGCAGTTCTTC
D: TRBD2
J: TRBJ2-1
size: .
V: TRBV2

CDR3: CASGLDVGGYTF
DNA: TGTGCTAGTGGTTTAGACGTCGGTGGCTACACCTTC
D: .
J: TRBJ1-2
size: .
V: TRBV12-5

CDR3: CASRLTGLYGYTF
DNA: TGTGCCAGCAGGCTCACTGGCCTCTATGGCTACACCTTC
D: .
J: TRBJ1-2
size: .
V: TRBV6-2/TRBV6-3

CDR3: CASSPILGETQYF
DNA: TGTGCCAGCAGCCCTATCCTAGGGGAGACCCAGTACTTC
D: .
J: TRBJ2-5
size: .
V: TRBV7-8

CDR3: CSATRRGQVLNYGYTF
DNA: TGCAGTGCTACCCGGCGGGGACAGGTACTTAACTATGGCTACACCTTC
D: TRBD1
J: TRBJ1-2
size: .
V: TRBV20-1

CDR3: CASSRTGGRSNQPQHF
DNA: TGTGCCAGCAGTAGGACAGGGGGCCGGAGCAATCAGCCCCAGCATTTT
D: TRBD1
J: TRBJ1-5
size: once
V: TRBV12-3/TRBV12-4

CDR3: CASSQDPLARDTQYF
DNA: TGTGCCAGCAGCCAAGATCCCCTAGCAAGAGATACGCAGTATTTT
D: .
J: TRBJ2-3
size: .
V: TRBV4-2

CDR3: CASSLDRGGLRNEQFF
DNA: TGCGCCAGCAGCTTGGATCGGGGGGGCCTCCGCAATGAGCAGTTCTTC
D: TRBD2
J: TRBJ2-1
size: .
V: TRBV5-1

CDR3: CSPASSTDTQYF
DNA: TGCAGTCCCGCATCGAGCACAGATACGCAGTATTTT
D: .
J: TRBJ2-3
size: .
V: TRBV20-1

CDR3: CASSIKQAGGELFF
DNA: TGCGCCAGCAGCATAAAACAGGCCGGCGGGGAGCTGTTTTTT
D: .
J: TRBJ2-2
size: .
V: TRBV5-1

CDR3: CASSQEVNTNYGYTF
DNA: TGTGCCAGCAGCCAAGAGGTGAACACCAACTATGGCTACACCTTC
D: .
J: TRBJ1-2
size: .
V: TRBV3-1

CDR3: CASTRQLNTEAFF
DNA: TGTGCCAGCACTAGACAGCTGAACACTGAAGCTTTCTTT
D: .
J: TRBJ1-1
size: .
V: TRBV12-3/TRBV12-4

CDR3: CSARDPLIRETQYF
DNA: TGCAGTGCTAGAGATCCCTTAATTCGAGAGACCCAGTACTTC
D: .
J: TRBJ2-5
size: .
V: TRBV20-1

CDR3: CASSPGGYNYGYTF
DNA: TGTGCCAGCAGCCCAGGAGGCTATAACTATGGCTACACCTTC
D: .
J: TRBJ1-2
size: .
V: TRBV7-3

CDR3: CASSSSSDPGAQYF
DNA: TGTGCCAGCAGCTCCTCTAGCGACCCCGGGGCCCAGTACTTC
D: .
J: TRBJ2-5
size: .
V: TRBV7-3

CDR3: CASSQLDVGEQFF
DNA: TGTGCCAGCAGCCAACTAGATGTCGGTGAGCAGTTCTTC
D: .
J: TRBJ2-1
size: .
V: TRBV4-2

CDR3: CASTPDRGSSPLHF
DNA: TGTGCCAGCACGCCGGACAGGGGGAGTTCACCCCTCCACTTT
D: TRBD1
J: TRBJ1-6
size: .
V: TRBV2

CDR3: CASSLFGTGSNEQYF
DNA: TGTGCCAGCAGCCTCTTCGGGACAGGCAGCAACGAGCAGTACTTC
D: TRBD1
J: TRBJ2-7
size: once
V: TRBV5-4

CDR3: CSVAAGLAGYEQYF
DNA: TGCAGCGTTGCCGCCGGGCTAGCGGGCTACGAGCAGTACTTC
D: TRBD2
J: TRBJ2-7
size: .
V: TRBV29-1

CDR3: CASRTSGGPYEQYF
DNA: TGCGCCAGCAGAACTTCAGGGGGCCCCTACGAGCAGTACTTC
D: TRBD1
J: TRBJ2-7
size: .
V: TRBV5-1

CDR3: CASSEGRAATDTQYF
DNA: TGTGCCAGCAGTGAGGGCAGGGCGGCCACAGATACGCAGTATTTT
D: .
J: TRBJ2-3
size: .
V: TRBV2

CDR3: CASSRRVGGSNTGELFF
DNA: TGCGCCAGCAGCCGACGTGTTGGGGGGTCCAACACCGGGGAGCTGTTTTTT
D: .
J: TRBJ2-2
size: once
V: TRBV5-1